This T cell receptor beta chain was found in a study of CD8+ T cells in alopecia areata (dated by TCRdb to between 2017 and 2018). Describing the broader study: The treated patients, all with moderate-to-severe alopecia areata, were enrolled in an open-label pilot trial of oral tofacitinib given at 5 to 10 mg twice daily. Tofacitinib was administered for 6 to 18 months, and 6 months of follow-up off drug were then conducted to assess delayed response and recurrence. In both human patients and the C3H/HeJ mouse model, the study applied high-throughput TCRbeta sequencing to look at T cell clonal expansion in alopecia areata. On the human side, TCRbeta sequencing was run on scalp tissue and on sorted CD4+ and CD8+ peripheral blood T cells from healthy controls and from alopecia areata patients with either patchy or totalis/universalis disease. Tofacitinib-treated patients had biopsies at baseline and at 4 and 24 weeks of treatment, with a later scalp biopsy in several patients. Clonality in the scalp was compared among normal scalp (n=4), patchy alopecia areata scalp (n=8), and alopecia totalis/universalis scalp (n=8). RNA was extracted with the PAXgene miRNA kit for fixed scalp, the miRNeasy kit for PBMCs, and the RNeasy kit for mouse skin. Amplification of TCRbeta CDR3 regions was done by immunoSEQ multiplex PCR using 35 Vbeta forward primers and 13 Jbeta reverse primers.

Overall study results and their limits: Unlike mouse skin, where gammadelta T cells dominate, normal human skin contains resident alphabeta T cells that get sequenced too, which complicates analysis of the scalp TCR repertoire. Higher clonality and more expanded CD8+ clones were observed in lesional scalp than in normal scalp, particularly in alopecia totalis/universalis, a finding suggestive of antigenic drive. Shared TCR sequences between patients were less evident than in mice, which may be partly attributable to HLA diversity in the patient population.

From V the trimming removes 3 bases and from J it removes 5 bases, while the gene matches leave 6 bases of the junction unaccounted for. CDR1 is given as ENHRY and CDR2 as SYGVKD, both from the germline V gene. The CDR3 has 15 amino acids, counting the end cysteine and phenylalanine. Just CDR3 DNA is preserved here, 45 bases in frame from base 1. The library came from the immunoSEQ multiplex PCR assay. RNA was extracted from all samples and reverse transcribed into cDNA as template for TCR sequencing. SuperScript III was used for first-strand cDNA synthesis, primed with a 2:1 mix of oligo-dT and random hexamers. Amplification bias was assessed with a synthetic immune receptor repertoire, and residual bias was removed computationally. The authors processed their data as follows. After raw reads were preprocessed to remove errors, the CDR3 was defined following IMGT conventions as running from the conserved cysteine to phenylalanine. To get clonality, Shannon entropy was normalized by log2 of the number of productive unique TCRs and the result was subtracted from 1. Scalp TCRbeta sequences were cross-referenced with sorted blood CD4 and CD8 repertoires so that the CD4 or CD8 identity of scalp clones could be inferred. This is the immuneACCESS table as TCRdb keeps it, with only in-frame sequences that have V and J called. A part of the clones is gone; compared with another copy, unresolved V genes explain less than half, and the rest is unexplained. V and J calls and clone size are those listed in that table; D and trimming were worked out from the DNA. This sample lists about 150,000 clones; about 60% were detected once. In total, the top ten clones hold about 6% of the sample.

With regard to this clone: What this receptor recognizes is not known. No much larger clone exists at a distance of one base, and base qualities are not known.

This sample's time point label indicates: baseline before oral tofacitinib. Lesional scalp punch biopsies and peripheral blood were collected from alopecia areata patients. PBMCs were isolated by density centrifugation and stained for CD3, CD4 and CD8, and CD4+ and CD8+ T cells were sorted on a FACSAria. The chain is made from TRBV10-3 and TRBJ2-1, with 8 middle bases fitting TRBD2. Sequences were derived from CD4+ T cells sorted from blood, sampled at week 0. The receptor was derived from a human donor with alopecia areata. The nucleotide sequence is TGTGCCATCAGTGACCACCGTAGCGGGGACAATGAGCAGTTCTTC. This sequence encodes CAISDHRSGDNEQFF.